Below are 29 T cell receptor beta chains sequenced from a single sample in a study of cytomegalovirus exposure and HLA in healthy donors. The primer mix had 60 Vbeta and 13 Jbeta primers. Some clones are missing from TCRdb's copy, which holds only in-frame ones; the method was immunoSEQ multiplex PCR. This sample yields about 130,000 clones, of which under 85% are seen a single time; approximately 6.4% belongs to the top ten. Material: PBMCs. The source of these receptors is a woman aged 50 to 65 in good health and CMV-seropositive.

The J gene is TRBJ1-1, the V gene TRBV15; D may be TRBD1 (6 bases). This CDR3 is built from 13 residues. Germline V gene sequence: CDR1 LNHNV, CDR2 YYDKDF (reference sequence). The V end was cut by 3 bases, the J end by 1 base, with 6 bases between. The CDR3 here is CATSRDRNTEAFF. CDR3 in DNA: TGTGCCACCAGCAGGGACAGGAACACTGAAGCTTTCTTT.

The CDR3 protein is CASSPTESGSSYNEQFF. The CDR3 DNA sequence: TGTGCCAGCTCACCGACGGAATCGGGGAGCTCCTACAATGAGCAGTTCTTC. The rearrangement links TRBV18 to TRBJ2-1; tentatively, D is TRBD2 (5 bases). V gave up 3 bases and J gave up 0 bases, with 15 bases separating them. The CDR3 runs to 17 residues. CDR1 and CDR2 (germline): KGHSH, LQKENI.

The V call is TRBV29-1, the J call TRBJ1-2; D gene uncertain. The V gene lost 0 bases and the J gene lost 5 bases, with 4 bases spanning the gap. The V gene's germline CDR1 is SQVTM and CDR2 ANQGSEA. The CDR3 length is 11 residues. CDR3 coding DNA: TGCAGCGTTGAAGAACATTATGGCTACACCTTC. This gives the protein CSVEEHYGYTF.

The chain uses TRBV7-9 and TRBJ1-2; D might be TRBD1 (6 bases). Germline V gene lookup returns CDR1 SEHNR and CDR2 FQNEAQ (reference sequence). V lost 8 bases and J 8 bases, leaving 21 bases between the germline ends. There are 14 residues in the CDR3. The CDR3, as DNA: TGTGCCAGCGGAGATCTACAGGGCAAGCTAGGCTACACCTTC. This sequence encodes CASGDLQGKLGYTF. The full variable domain, with the rest looked up from reference TRBV7-9 and TRBJ1-2, is DTGVSQNPRHKITKRGQNVTFRCDPISEHNRLYWYRQTLGQGPEFLTYFQNEAQLEKSRLLSDRFSAERPKGSFSTLEIQRTEQGDSAMYLCASGDLQGKLGYTFGSGTRLTVV.

This chain connects TRBV7-9 to TRBJ1-2, with D tentatively TRBD1 (5 bases). This CDR3 is built from 17 residues. Germline V lookup: CDR1 SEHNR, CDR2 FQNEAQ (reference sequence). The ends were cut back, 0 bases at V and 0 bases at J, with 14 bases in the middle. The CDR3 DNA reads TGTGCCAGCAGCTTAGCAAATCCCAGGGCAACTAACTATGGCTACACCTTC. Its translation: CASSLANPRATNYGYTF.

The gene calls are TRBV6-4 and TRBJ2-1, with 7 positions matching TRBD2. With V trimmed by 2 bases and J by 0 bases, 1 base remained unmatched. The CDR3 totals 15 residues. The germline V gene encodes CDR1 MRHNA and CDR2 SNTAGT. The CDR3 nucleotides are TGTGCCAGCAGTGACGGCGGGAGCTCCTACAATGAGCAGTTCTTC. Its translation is CASSDGGSSYNEQFF.

V gene TRBV7-6 combines with J gene TRBJ2-1; the match to TRBD2 covers 11 bases. The CDR3 runs to 15 residues. Germline-derived CDR1 and CDR2 are SGHVS and FNYEAQ. Losses at the gene ends were 3 bases for V and 6 bases for J; bases not matched to a gene: 4. The CDR3 is CASSFLLAGVNEQFF. The CDR3 nucleotides are TGTGCCAGCAGCTTTCTACTAGCGGGGGTCAATGAGCAGTTCTTC.

This clone has just one count. This chain connects TRBV5-6 to TRBJ1-1; D is possibly TRBD1 (5 bases). The V end lost 8 bases, the J end lost 0 bases, and 17 bases lay between the germline ends. The CDR3 has 15 residues. Per germline, CDR1 SGHDT and CDR2 YYEEEE. CDR3 amino acids: CARRPGGGLNTEAFF. CDR3 nucleotide sequence: TGTGCCAGAAGGCCTGGGGGGGGATTGAACACTGAAGCTTTCTTT.

This clone appeared a few times. One end of the junction is discordant with germline, which a read error may explain. The CDR3 DNA follows: TGTTCCAGCAGCGCCACAGGGACGTTGACCGGGGAGCTGTTTTTT. Amino acids: CSSSATGTLTGELFF. The chain links TRBV9 to TRBJ2-2; the D gene is possibly TRBD1 (6 bases). The germline CDR1 and CDR2 sequences are SGDLS and YYNGEE. This CDR3 has 15 residues.

This clone has just a few counts. The chain combines TRBV7-9 with TRBJ2-7, with D tentatively TRBD2 (5 bases). Germline V lookup: CDR1 SEHNR, CDR2 FQNEAQ (reference sequence). V gave up 1 base and J gave up 5 bases, with 9 bases separating them. This CDR3 spans 13 amino acids. The CDR3 sequence: CASSLGWGDEQYF. CDR3 bases: TGTGCCAGCAGCTTAGGGTGGGGAGACGAGCAGTACTTC.

This clone was counted only a few times. The gene calls are TRBV4-1 and TRBJ2-2, with no clear D. Trimming took 3 bases from V and 8 from J, leaving 4 bases between them. Germline V gives CDR1 MGHRA, CDR2 YSYEKL. The CDR3 is 11 residues long. CDR3 nucleotide sequence: TGCGCCAGCAGCCACATTGGGGAGCTGTTTTTT. As protein: CASSHIGELFF.

This chain connects TRBV11-3 to TRBJ1-3; D is uncertain. This CDR3 is built from 15 residues. Germline assignment: CDR1 SGHNT and CDR2 YENEEA. Trimming removed 0 bases at V and 0 bases at J, with 6 bases between. This chain's CDR3 is CASSLDSLSGNTIYF. For the CDR3, the DNA is TGTGCCAGCAGCTTAGATTCCCTCTCTGGAAACACCATATATTTT. Drawing the rest from reference TRBV11-3 and TRBJ1-3, the complete variable domain is EAGVVQSPRYKIIEKKQPVAFWCNPISGHNTLYWYLQNLGQGPELLIRYENEEAVDDSQLPKDRFSAERLKGVDSTLKIQPAELGDSAVYLCASSLDSLSGNTIYFGEGSWLTVV.

J is TRBJ2-1 and V is TRBV4-1; 15 bases are shared with TRBD2. Germline trimming cut 3 bases from V and 0 bases from J; bases unmatched to any gene: 9. The CDR3 is 20 residues long. Germline CDR1 and CDR2: MGHRA and YSYEKL. The CDR3 DNA reads TGCGCCAGCAGCCACATAGGACTAGCGGGGGGGCGGTCCTCCTACAATGAGCAGTTCTTC. Translated, it gives CASSHIGLAGGRSSYNEQFF.

In its sample, this clone was seen a few times. The rearrangement links TRBV6-1 to TRBJ1-1; D gene ambiguous. V was shortened by 5 bases and J by 11 bases, with 24 bases between the two germline ends. The germline gives CDR1 MNHNS, CDR2 SASEGT. The CDR3 contains 15 residues. The CDR3 loop is CASSQNPNSGVGAFF. DNA of the CDR3: TGTGCCAGCAGTCAAAACCCCAATTCGGGAGTCGGGGCTTTCTTT.

The gene calls are TRBV27 and TRBJ1-1; D gene uncertain. CDR3 size: 15 residues. V lost 3 bases and J 1 base, leaving 12 bases between the germline ends. Germline loops: CDR1 MNHEY, CDR2 SMNVEV (reference sequence). The CDR3 spells CASSFSQATNTEAFF. The CDR3 region has the DNA TGTGCCAGCAGTTTCTCCCAGGCGACGAACACTGAAGCTTTCTTT.

The chain carries TRBV30 and TRBJ1-2; tentatively, D is TRBD1 (6 bases). Between the trimmed V and J ends, which lost 0 bases and 2 bases, there was a span of 7 bases. The CDR3 is made up of 13 amino acids. Looked up from germline, CDR1 is GTSNPN and CDR2 is SVGIG (reference sequence). CDR3 bases: TGTGCCTGGAGTGTAGACAGGAACTATGGCTACACCTTC. This codes for CAWSVDRNYGYTF.

This clone was seen once. The CDR3 DNA reads TGTGCCAGCAGCTTGGTTCTAGCCTACAATGAGCAGTTCTTC. This encodes CASSLVLAYNEQFF. The genes are TRBV5-6 and TRBJ2-1; D unclear. V lost 0 bases and J 2 bases, leaving 6 bases between the germline ends. Germline assignment: CDR1 SGHDT and CDR2 YYEEEE. This CDR3 is built from 14 residues. Using reference TRBV5-6 and TRBJ2-1 for the parts outside the CDR3, the full variable domain is DAGVTQSPTHLIKTRGQQVTLRCSPKSGHDTVSWYQQALGQGPQFIFQYYEEEERQRGNFPDRFSGHQFPNYSSELNVNALLLGDSALYLCASSLVLAYNEQFFGPGTRLTVL.

V is TRBV9 and J is TRBJ1-1; D unclear. Trimming stripped 0 bases from V and 7 bases from J, with 19 bases between. The CDR3 runs to 16 residues. Germline CDR1 is SGDLS and CDR2 is YYNGEE. The CDR3, as DNA: TGTGCCAGCAGCGTAGATCCCCGGGTAGGATTAGGTGAAGCTTTCTTT. It specifies CASSVDPRVGLGEAFF.

The chain has TRBV18 and TRBJ2-1; 10 bases align to TRBD2. Losses at the gene ends were 2 bases for V and 5 bases for J; bases not matched to a gene: 6. CDR3 length equals 16 residues. In germline, CDR1 is KGHSH, CDR2 LQKENI. The CDR3, as DNA: TGTGCCAGCTCACCAGCCCTAGCGGGGGTAAACAATGAGCAGTTCTTC. This codes for CASSPALAGVNNEQFF.

The gene calls are TRBV7-8 and TRBJ2-7, with D maybe TRBD2 (5 bases). The CDR3 is 15 amino acids. Trimming removed 1 base at V and 0 bases at J, with 10 bases between. CDR1 and CDR2 from the germline V gene are SGHVS and FQNEAQ. As DNA, the CDR3 is TGTGCCAGCAGCTTAGGAACCGGGGTCTCCTACGAGCAGTACTTC. Residues: CASSLGTGVSYEQYF.

Here the CDR3 reads CASSWMTSGGKAQYF. Here the CDR3 DNA reads TGTGCCAGCAGCTGGATGACCAGCGGGGGGAAGGCCCAGTACTTC. The chain carries TRBV5-8 and TRBJ2-5, with 9 positions matching TRBD2. CDR3 length: 15 residues. Germline V lookup: CDR1 SGHTS, CDR2 YDEGEE. Trimming cost V 3 bases and J 9 bases; bases outside gene matches: 12.

V gene TRBV5-1 combines with J gene TRBJ2-1; D uncertain. Germline CDR1 and CDR2: SGHRS and YFSETQ. The CDR3 has 13 amino acids. V gave up 4 bases and J gave up 3 bases, with 8 bases separating them. CDR3 sequence (DNA): TGCGCCAGCAGCCTTAACTTCTACAATGAGCAGTTCTTC. This codes for CASSLNFYNEQFF.

The gene calls are TRBV27 and TRBJ1-2; TRBD1 might be the D (6 bases). The CDR3 runs 14 residues. Deletions cut 8 bases from V and 4 bases from J, with 17 bases between. From germline, CDR1 is MNHEY and CDR2 SMNVEV (reference sequence). The CDR3: CASGQGREIYGYTF. CDR3 nucleotide sequence: TGTGCCAGCGGCCAGGGGCGGGAGATCTATGGCTACACCTTC.

V is TRBV5-1 and J is TRBJ2-3; 13 bases are a match to TRBD2. Trimming cost V 4 bases and J 2 bases; bases outside gene matches: 10. The CDR3 consists of 18 residues. Germline V gives CDR1 SGHRS, CDR2 YFSETQ. CDR3 nucleotide sequence: TGCGCCAGCAGCCGGGAGACTAGCGGGGGGCCCCACACAGATACGCAGTATTTT. It codes for CASSRETSGGPHTDTQYF.

The V and J genes are TRBV27 and TRBJ1-6; TRBD1 matches at 10 bases. This CDR3 region has 12 residues. Unmatched junction bases numbered 8, after V lost 6 bases and J lost 18 bases. Germline loops: CDR1 MNHEY, CDR2 SMNVEV (reference sequence). CDR3 in DNA: TGTGCCAGCAGCACCGGGACAGGGGTCCCCCACTTT. As protein: CASSTGTGVPHF.

This clone was recorded only once. CDR3 DNA: TGCGCCAGCAGCCAGCTGGACTTGTTGAGCTCCTACAATGAGCAGTTCTTC. It translates to CASSQLDLLSSYNEQFF. The chain has TRBV4-1 and TRBJ2-1; D is perhaps TRBD2 (5 bases). V lost 3 bases and J lost 0, with 15 bases in between. The CDR3 spans 17 residues. Germline loops: CDR1 MGHRA, CDR2 YSYEKL.

The J gene is TRBJ2-7, the V gene TRBV7-9; TRBD2 matches at 10 bases. The length of the CDR3 is 15 residues. J was trimmed by 3 bases and V by 5 bases; bases with no gene match: 7. Germline-derived CDR1 and CDR2 are SEHNR and FQNEAQ (reference sequence). As DNA, the CDR3 is TGTGCCAGCAGCCGTCTAGCGGGGGCCCTCTACGAGCAGTACTTC. It codes for CASSRLAGALYEQYF.

CDR3: CASRDGAYNEQFF. CDR3 coding DNA: TGTGCCAGCAGGGACGGGGCCTACAATGAGCAGTTCTTC. The chain recombines TRBV6-5 with TRBJ2-1, with D perhaps TRBD2 (5 bases). The CDR3 runs to 13 residues. V lost 6 bases to trimming and J lost 2 bases, with 8 bases between them. Germline V gene sequence: CDR1 MNHEY, CDR2 SVGAGI.

The chain is built from TRBV7-2 and TRBJ2-5; 11 nucleotides line up with TRBD2. The trim removed 4 bases at V and 5 bases at J, leaving 3 bases unmatched. The CDR3 is 14 amino acids. Germline V gene lookup returns CDR1 SGHTA and CDR2 FQGNSA. CDR3 loop: CASSSLAGGETQYF. In DNA, the CDR3 is TGTGCCAGCAGCTCCTTAGCGGGGGGGGAGACCCAGTACTTC. The variable domain in full, completed from reference TRBV7-2 and TRBJ2-5, reads GAGVSQSPSNKVTEKGKDVELRCDPISGHTALYWYRQSLGQGLEFLIYFQGNSAPDKSGLPSDRFSAERTGGSVSTLTIQRTQQEDSAVYLCASSSLAGGETQYFGPGTRLLVL.